This T cell receptor beta chain originates from a study of early T cells in non-severe SARS-CoV-2 infection. Trimming removed 1 base at V and 0 bases at J, with 6 bases between. The germline gives CDR1 GTSNPN, CDR2 SVGIG (reference sequence). The CDR3 sequence is 13 residues long. TCRdb re-called the 5' RACE reads through MiXCR, storing one row per CDR3 protein. The table lists around 50,000 distinct CDR3 sequences, approximately 6.2% of them singletons. The sequence was collected from an adult who was a healthcare worker with PCR-confirmed SARS-CoV-2 infection or an uninfected control (not recorded which). This chain uses TRBV30 with TRBJ1-1; D uncertain. Sequenced sample: whole blood. The CDR3 DNA sequence: TGTGCCTGGAGTGGAATGATGAACACTGAAGCTTTCTTT. As protein: CAWSGMMNTEAFF.